Sequencing of this TCR beta chain was carried out in a study of Ad26.COV2.S vaccination and SARS-CoV-2 variants. Study in general: Once or twice, 56 days apart, Ad26.COV2.S was delivered intramuscularly. The study, taken as a whole, reports: Researchers reported similar non-spike TCR breadth in vaccine and placebo recipients.

Generated by immunoSEQ multiplex PCR, the TCRdb table keeps only in-frame clones and is missing some. The sample lists some 390,000 clones, 89% occurring once. The CDR3 extends over 16 amino acids. CDR1 and CDR2 from the germline V gene are LGHNA and YNFKEQ. Trimming shortened V by 3 bases and J by 4 bases, and 16 bases separated the two germline ends. The treatment is: 15 to 20 received Ad26.COV2.S at low or high dose, single or two shots; roughly five received placebo; per-sample allocation not given. Samples were taken on day 63 after the first vaccine or placebo injection. As to this clone: Its specificity is not known.

The V gene is TRBV4-2, the J gene TRBJ1-3; D remains unclear. The sequence was collected from a person aged 18 to 59 who received the Ad26.COV2.S COVID-19 vaccine or a placebo. Source: peripheral blood, taken in a trial of Ad26.COV2.S vaccine versus placebo. The CDR3 bases are TGTGCCAGCAGCCAGGAGGCGGTCCAGGCCGGAAACACCATATATTTT. Its translation: CASSQEAVQAGNTIYF.